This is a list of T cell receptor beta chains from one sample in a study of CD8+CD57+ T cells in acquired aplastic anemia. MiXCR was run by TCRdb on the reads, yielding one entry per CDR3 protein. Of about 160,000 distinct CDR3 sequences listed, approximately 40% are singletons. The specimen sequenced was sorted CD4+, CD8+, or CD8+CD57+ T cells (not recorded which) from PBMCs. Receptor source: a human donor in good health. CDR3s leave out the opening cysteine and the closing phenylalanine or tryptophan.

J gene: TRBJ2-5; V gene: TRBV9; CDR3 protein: ASTRDRGQETQY
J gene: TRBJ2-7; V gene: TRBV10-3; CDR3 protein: AISVSGNPYEQY
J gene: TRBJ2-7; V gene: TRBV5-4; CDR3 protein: ASSLWASYEQY
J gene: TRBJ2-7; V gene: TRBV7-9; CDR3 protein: ASSSRWEQY
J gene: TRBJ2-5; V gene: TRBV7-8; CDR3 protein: ASWSTSGETQY
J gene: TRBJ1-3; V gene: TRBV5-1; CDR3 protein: ASTPRTGSSDTIY
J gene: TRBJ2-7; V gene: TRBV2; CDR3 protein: ASRTGYYEQY
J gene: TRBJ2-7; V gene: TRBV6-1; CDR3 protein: ASSLTGGSINEQY
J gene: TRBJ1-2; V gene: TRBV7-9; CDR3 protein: ASSLGSGHT
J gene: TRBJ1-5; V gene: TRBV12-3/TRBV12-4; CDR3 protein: ASSPRMGNQPQH
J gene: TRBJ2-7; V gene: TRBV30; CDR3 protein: AWGDSSSYEQY
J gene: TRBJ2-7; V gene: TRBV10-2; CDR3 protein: ASSESVGRGSSYEQY
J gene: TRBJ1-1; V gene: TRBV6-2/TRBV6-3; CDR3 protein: AGSYSARTEAF
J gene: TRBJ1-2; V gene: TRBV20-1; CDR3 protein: SARGGGPYNYGYT
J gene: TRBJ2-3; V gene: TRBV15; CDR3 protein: ATSTGQGTDTQY
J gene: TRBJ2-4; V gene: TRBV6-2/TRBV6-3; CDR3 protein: ASSYPARDPGLGIHKNIQY
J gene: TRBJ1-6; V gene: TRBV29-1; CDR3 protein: SARLGTANSPPH
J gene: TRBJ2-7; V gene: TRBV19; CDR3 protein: ATQDRAGLYYEQY
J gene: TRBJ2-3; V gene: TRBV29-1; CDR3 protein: SVVRSTDTQY
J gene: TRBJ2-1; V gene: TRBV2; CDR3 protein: ASSQGRGQDYNEQF
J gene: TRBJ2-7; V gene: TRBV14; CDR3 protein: ASSYGTSGTYEQY
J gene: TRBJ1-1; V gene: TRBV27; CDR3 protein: ASSPRFVPEAF
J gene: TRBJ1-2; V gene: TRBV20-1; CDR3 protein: SAPSVGSGYT
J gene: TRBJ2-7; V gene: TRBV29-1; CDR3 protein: SAMDRGTSYEQY
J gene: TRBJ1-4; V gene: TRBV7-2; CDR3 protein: ASSRTGPEKLF
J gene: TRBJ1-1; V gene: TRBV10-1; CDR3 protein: ASSDGSAGDGAEAF
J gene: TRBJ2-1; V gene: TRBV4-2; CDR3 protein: ASSQEFSYYNEQF
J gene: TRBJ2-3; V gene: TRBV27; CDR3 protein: ASSLSYVGLAGGTDTQY
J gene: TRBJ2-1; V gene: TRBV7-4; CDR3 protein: ASQSLRGQYNEQF
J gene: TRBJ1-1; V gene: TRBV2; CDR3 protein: ASARQRDTEAF
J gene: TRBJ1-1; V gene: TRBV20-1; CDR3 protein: SARGRARTEAF
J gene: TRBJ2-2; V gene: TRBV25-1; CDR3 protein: ASSALANTGELF
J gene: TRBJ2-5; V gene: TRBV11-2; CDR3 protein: ASSLGIGVAGSGETQY
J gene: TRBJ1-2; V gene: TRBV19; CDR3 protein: ASSTSFRRDGYT
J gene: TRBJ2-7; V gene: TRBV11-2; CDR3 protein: ASSLGRGGSGPPYEQY
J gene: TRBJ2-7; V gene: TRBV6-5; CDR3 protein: ASSYSGRSTYEQY
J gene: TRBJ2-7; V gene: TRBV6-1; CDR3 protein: ASTGGARQY
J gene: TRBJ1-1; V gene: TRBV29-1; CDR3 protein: SVGTGVVNTEAF
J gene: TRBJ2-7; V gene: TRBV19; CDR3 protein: ASSIDPQGSYEQY
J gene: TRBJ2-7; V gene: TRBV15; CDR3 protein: ATSRYGTGLNEQY
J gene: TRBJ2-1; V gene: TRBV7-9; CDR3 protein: ASRPTNEQF
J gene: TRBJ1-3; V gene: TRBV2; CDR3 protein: ASSEVGVPGNTIY
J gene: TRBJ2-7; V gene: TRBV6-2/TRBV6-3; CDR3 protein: ASSYSSSFGTGAKDEQY
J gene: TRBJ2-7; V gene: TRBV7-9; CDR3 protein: ASSLAHYEQY
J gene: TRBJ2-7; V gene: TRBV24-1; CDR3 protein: ATSGLAGTYEQY
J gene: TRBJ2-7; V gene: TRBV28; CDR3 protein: ASSFGGGTIYEQY
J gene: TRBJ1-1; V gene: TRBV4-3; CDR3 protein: ASSQVKGSGNTQAF
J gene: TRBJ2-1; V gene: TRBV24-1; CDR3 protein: ATSEGTSGGYNEQF
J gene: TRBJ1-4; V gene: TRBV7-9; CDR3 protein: ASSSRVGPINEKLF
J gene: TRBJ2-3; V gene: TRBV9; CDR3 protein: ASSDRVGSDTQY
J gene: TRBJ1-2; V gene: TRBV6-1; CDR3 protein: ASTSGTPKGYGYT
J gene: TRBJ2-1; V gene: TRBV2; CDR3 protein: ASRRGLAGGSEQF
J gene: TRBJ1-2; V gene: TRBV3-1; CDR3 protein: ASSKSDNYGYT
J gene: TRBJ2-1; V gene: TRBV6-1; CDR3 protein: ASSPPRLAPYNEQF
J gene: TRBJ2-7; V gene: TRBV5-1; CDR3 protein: ASSFTGPPAYEQY